A single sample is the source of the 20 T cell receptor beta chains below, sequenced in a study of read filtering for tumor transcriptome and immune sequencing. This library used around 400 ng RNA and molecular barcoded adaptors spanning alpha/delta and beta/gamma chains. TCRdb used MiXCR to reprocess the reads, holding one entry per CDR3 protein. Of about 48,000 distinct CDR3 sequences in the sample, about 19% were seen once. What was sequenced was a population of CD138-negative cells sorted from bone marrow. The receptors stem from a donor at least 40 years old with multiple myeloma.

This clonotype has a count of ten or more. The genes are TRBV28 and TRBJ2-5, with no clear D. Germline V lookup: CDR1 MDHEN, CDR2 SYDVKM. Between the trimmed V and J ends, which lost 4 bases and 5 bases, there was a span of 17 bases. The CDR3 extends over 15 amino acids. CDR3 loop: CASSSPRQRKETQYF. CDR3 in DNA: TGTGCCAGCAGTTCCCCAAGGCAGAGGAAGGAGACCCAGTACTTC.

This clonotype has a handful of counts. The chain employs TRBV7-3 and TRBJ1-1, with D hard to call. The CDR3 runs 13 residues. CDR1 is SGHTA and CDR2 is FQGTGA in the germline V gene. V lost 5 bases to trimming and J lost 5 bases, with 12 bases between them. The CDR3 protein is CASSRVGGTEAFF. CDR3 sequence (DNA): TGTGCCAGCAGCCGAGTGGGAGGAACTGAAGCTTTCTTT.

The sample holds many counts of this clonotype. V usage is TRBV7-8 and J usage is TRBJ2-3, with TRBD2 matching 14 bases. V was pared by 2 bases and J by 4 bases, with 5 bases of the junction left unmatched. In germline, CDR1 is SGHVS, CDR2 FQNEAQ. The CDR3 covers 17 residues. The DNA for the CDR3 is TGTGCCAGCAGCTTAACCGGGACTAGCGGGAGCCCAGATACGCAGTATTTT. Protein sequence: CASSLTGTSGSPDTQYF. Using reference TRBV7-8 and TRBJ2-3 for the parts outside the CDR3, the full variable domain is GAGVSQSPRYKVAKRGQDVALRCDPISGHVSLFWYQQALGQGPEFLTYFQNEAQLDKSGLPSDRFFAERPEGSVSTLKIQRTQQEDSAVYLCASSLTGTSGSPDTQYFGPGTRLTVL.

This clonotype was seen at least ten times. The V call is TRBV2, the J call TRBJ1-1; the D gene is possibly TRBD1 (5 bases). The germline gives CDR1 SNHLY, CDR2 FYNNEI. The CDR3 consists of 14 residues. The V end lost 7 bases, the J end lost 0 bases, and 12 bases lay between the germline ends. The CDR3 sequence is CASKGRRMNTEAFF. CDR3 nucleotides: TGTGCCAGCAAGGGGCGGCGGATGAACACTGAAGCTTTCTTT.

This clonotype was observed many times. The CDR3 is CASSPRDRDQETQYF. CDR3 DNA: TGTGCCAGCAGTCCCCGGGACAGGGACCAAGAGACCCAGTACTTC. The chain joins TRBV12-3 or TRBV12-4 to TRBJ2-5; 9 bases fit TRBD1. The CDR3 spans 15 residues. V shed 5 bases, J shed 0 bases, and the junction held 4 bases outside the gene matches.

Notes on this clonotype: This CDR3 fails to terminate in the conserved phenylalanine or tryptophan, so it likely reflects a read error. The limits of the CDR3 on the DNA are not certain, so only TCRdb's listed CDR3 is given. Here the CDR3 reads CASSLEDVNEQSL. The chain uses TRBV5-5 and TRBJ2-1. The CDR3 length equals 13 residues, ends included. Looked up from germline, CDR1 is SGHKS and CDR2 is YYEKEE (reference sequence).

This clonotype was counted a few times. The CDR3 region is CASSFLLRSTGGGTQYF. The CDR3 bases are TGTGCCAGCAGTTTCCTCCTCCGGAGTACAGGGGGTGGTACGCAGTATTTT. The chain links TRBV12-3 or TRBV12-4 to TRBJ2-3; 8 nucleotides agree with TRBD1. J gave up 8 bases and V 3 bases, and 16 bases lay outside the gene matches. CDR3 length: 17 residues.

Many counts were recorded for this clonotype. The genes are TRBV20-1 and TRBJ2-5, with TRBD2 identical over 8 bases. CDR1 and CDR2 from the germline V gene are DFQATT and SNEGSKA (reference sequence). V shed 0 bases and J 5 bases; nucleotides not matched to a gene: 11. CDR3 size: 16 residues. CDR3 coding DNA: TGCAGTGCTAGAGAGCGGGTAGCGGGGTTATTGGAGACCCAGTACTTC. Translation gives CSARERVAGLLETQYF.

In its sample, this clonotype was seen many times. The V gene is TRBV28, the J gene TRBJ1-2; TRBD1 agrees at 8 bases. The CDR3 has 15 amino acids. Per germline, CDR1 MDHEN and CDR2 SYDVKM. V lost 5 bases to trimming and J lost 3 bases; unmatched junction nucleotides: 8. The DNA for the CDR3 is TGTGCCAGCAGTCAACAGGGGGGCCCCCACTATGGCTACACCTTC. Its translation: CASSQQGGPHYGYTF.

This clonotype appeared many times. The chain combines TRBV9 with TRBJ2-1, with D perhaps matching TRBD2 (5 bases). Deletions cut 0 bases from V and 0 bases from J, with 10 bases between. Per the germline V gene, CDR1 is SGDLS and CDR2 is YYNGEE. CDR3 length: 16 residues. DNA for the CDR3: TGTGCCAGCAGCGTAGTTCCGGGAAGCTCCTACAATGAGCAGTTCTTC. Translation: CASSVVPGSSYNEQFF. Full variable domain (outside the CDR3, taken from reference TRBV9 and TRBJ2-1): DSGVTQTPKHLITATGQRVTLRCSPRSGDLSVYWYQQSLDQGLQFLIQYYNGEERAKGNILERFSAQQFPDLHSELNLSSLELGDSALYFCASSVVPGSSYNEQFFGPGTRLTVL.

This clonotype appeared many times. In DNA form, the CDR3 reads TGTGCCAGCAGGAGGACTATCCAGGAGACCCAGTACTTC. Amino acids: CASRRTIQETQYF. This chain joins TRBV7-2 and TRBJ2-5; TRBD2 might be the D (6 bases). The germline CDR1 and CDR2 sequences are SGHTA and FQGNSA. The CDR3 totals 13 residues. V was cut by 6 bases and J by 5 bases, with 13 bases left in between. The full variable domain, its missing parts supplied by reference TRBV7-2 and TRBJ2-5, is GAGVSQSPSNKVTEKGKDVELRCDPISGHTALYWYRQSLGQGLEFLIYFQGNSAPDKSGLPSDRFSAERTGGSVSTLTIQRTQQEDSAVYLCASRRTIQETQYFGPGTRLLVL.

This clonotype appeared many times. J is TRBJ2-3 and V is TRBV7-3, with D possibly matching TRBD2 (5 bases). Per the germline V gene, CDR1 is SGHTA and CDR2 is FQGTGA. The CDR3 extends over 14 amino acids. Trimming took 1 base from V and 4 from J, leaving 9 bases between them. CDR3 coding DNA: TGTGCCAGCAGCTTAAATCGGGGTGCAGATACGCAGTATTTT. Its protein product is CASSLNRGADTQYF.

The chain recombines TRBV12-3 or TRBV12-4 with TRBJ2-1; the match to TRBD2 covers 9 bases. The CDR3 sequence is 15 residues long. Trimming removed 6 bases from V and 5 bases from J; junction bases left unmatched: 8. The DNA for the CDR3 is TGTGCCAGCAGCGTATCTAGCGGGGCCAACAATGAGCAGTTCTTC. Translation gives CASSVSSGANNEQFF.

This clonotype was seen ten or more times. This CDR3 is CASSQEGLVYEQYF. The CDR3 coding sequence is TGCGCCAGCAGCCAAGAGGGACTAGTCTACGAGCAGTACTTC. The V call is TRBV4-1, the J call TRBJ2-7; 8 nucleotides match TRBD2. J was trimmed by 3 bases and V by 0 bases; bases with no gene match: 1. The germline gives CDR1 MGHRA, CDR2 YSYEKL. CDR3 length: 14 amino acids.

The rearrangement joins TRBV2 to TRBJ1-2; D might be TRBD1 (5 bases). Between the trimmed V and J ends, which lost 11 bases and 7 bases, there was a span of 11 bases. Germline V gene lookup returns CDR1 SNHLY and CDR2 FYNNEI. The CDR3 spans 10 residues. The DNA of the CDR3 is TGTGCCTCCCGCGGGGCTGGCTACACCTTC. It is translated as CASRGAGYTF.

This clonotype was observed many times. The V call is TRBV27, the J call TRBJ2-6; possible D gene TRBD2, 5 bases. The V gene lost 6 bases and the J gene lost 4 bases, with 22 bases spanning the gap. Germline V CDR1 and CDR2: MNHEY, SMNVEV (reference sequence). This CDR3 has 18 residues. CDR3 sequence (DNA): TGTGCCAGCAGCTTAAGTGGACGGGCCGGGAAGGGGGCCAACGTCCTGACTTTC. Residues: CASSLSGRAGKGANVLTF.

This clonotype was seen many times. The rearrangement links TRBV6-1 to TRBJ2-1; 8 bases are a match to TRBD2. Per the germline V gene, CDR1 is MNHNS and CDR2 is SASEGT. With 6 bases clipped from V and 12 bases from J, the junction kept 10 bases outside the gene matches. The CDR3 extends over 13 amino acids. DNA of the CDR3: TGTGCCAGCAGCGTAAAGCGGGAGTTTTGGCAGTTCTTC. Translated: CASSVKREFWQFF.

This clonotype was counted at least ten times. This chain connects TRBV7-9 to TRBJ2-1; the D gene is possibly TRBD1 (5 bases). The V end was cut by 2 bases, the J end by 6 bases, with 8 bases between. The CDR3 contains 13 residues. Germline assignment: CDR1 SEHNR and CDR2 FQNEAQ (reference sequence). CDR3 protein: CASSLFGANEQFF. CDR3 coding DNA: TGTGCCAGCAGCTTATTTGGGGCCAATGAGCAGTTCTTC.

The J gene is TRBJ1-1, the V gene TRBV6-5; 9 bases are shared with TRBD1. The CDR3 loop spans 18 amino acids. Germline V CDR1 and CDR2: MNHEY, SVGAGI. Germline trimming cut 2 bases from V and 1 base from J; bases unmatched to any gene: 11. The CDR3 loop is CASSYLPPGQGPNTEAFF. CDR3 in DNA: TGTGCCAGCAGTTACCTCCCCCCGGGACAGGGCCCGAACACTGAAGCTTTCTTT.

This clonotype was observed many times. The J gene is TRBJ2-1, the V gene TRBV28; perhaps TRBD2 as D (6 bases). The V end was cut by 4 bases, the J end by 6 bases, with 16 bases between. The CDR3 has 15 amino acids. Germline assignment: CDR1 MDHEN and CDR2 SYDVKM. The CDR3 spells CASSSTSGVGNEQFF. The CDR3 coding sequence is TGTGCCAGCAGTTCGACATCGGGGGTGGGCAATGAGCAGTTCTTC.